This is a list of T cell receptor beta chains from one sample in a study of monozygotic twins with inflammatory bowel disease. TCRdb re-called the 5' RACE reads and gives one entry per CDR3 protein, without DNA. Here the sample table reports about 300,000 distinct CDR3 sequences. The sample was blood. The receptor set was obtained from a human donor with ulcerative colitis or Crohn's disease, or a healthy co-twin of an affected twin (not recorded which). Each CDR3 is given with its conserved first and last residue. The order of the fields is V gene, J gene, clone size, CDR3 protein. Clone size appears in some rows only: once, few, many, or a class for an expanded clone.

v_gene: TRBV3-1; j_gene: TRBJ2-7; abundance: -; CDR3aa: CASSLMREQYF
v_gene: TRBV6-5; j_gene: TRBJ2-1; abundance: -; CDR3aa: CASSYGGGLSYNEQFF
v_gene: TRBV12-3/TRBV12-4; j_gene: TRBJ1-2; abundance: -; CDR3aa: CASGGTLNYGYTF
v_gene: TRBV10-2; j_gene: TRBJ1-4; abundance: -; CDR3aa: CASSGYPGPPGEKLFF
v_gene: TRBV7-2; j_gene: TRBJ2-1; abundance: -; CDR3aa: CASRETGVNEQFF
v_gene: TRBV6-2/TRBV6-3; j_gene: TRBJ1-1; abundance: -; CDR3aa: CASRQDRISNTEAFF
v_gene: TRBV12-3/TRBV12-4; j_gene: TRBJ2-7; abundance: -; CDR3aa: CASRGATKAYEQYF
v_gene: TRBV20-1; j_gene: TRBJ2-7; abundance: -; CDR3aa: CSATLAGTYEQYF
v_gene: TRBV6-1; j_gene: TRBJ1-2; abundance: -; CDR3aa: CASSEVGRGYGYTF
v_gene: TRBV11-1; j_gene: TRBJ2-2; abundance: -; CDR3aa: CASSFEFRRIPNTGELFF
v_gene: TRBV25-1; j_gene: TRBJ2-2; abundance: -; CDR3aa: CASSEPTAFFDTGELFF
v_gene: TRBV10-1; j_gene: TRBJ2-1; abundance: -; CDR3aa: CATSIRQGGSYNEQFF
v_gene: TRBV7-2; j_gene: TRBJ1-6; abundance: -; CDR3aa: CASSLGQGAVHSPLHF
v_gene: TRBV28; j_gene: TRBJ2-7; abundance: -; CDR3aa: CASYGWGVSYEQYF
v_gene: TRBV12-3/TRBV12-4; j_gene: TRBJ2-6; abundance: -; CDR3aa: CASSLGQSSGANVLTF
v_gene: TRBV7-8; j_gene: TRBJ2-7; abundance: -; CDR3aa: CASSLGGTGKDEQYF
v_gene: TRBV5-1; j_gene: TRBJ2-7; abundance: -; CDR3aa: CASSPTGGRYEQYF
v_gene: TRBV20-1; j_gene: TRBJ1-6; abundance: -; CDR3aa: CSVSGIGVYSPLHF
v_gene: TRBV28; j_gene: TRBJ2-1; abundance: -; CDR3aa: CASSRDRRGEQFF
v_gene: TRBV6-5; j_gene: TRBJ2-3; abundance: medium-sized; CDR3aa: CASSYSGTGPTDTQYF
v_gene: TRBV6-1; j_gene: TRBJ1-2; abundance: -; CDR3aa: CASSRAGTGFLYGYTF
v_gene: TRBV7-8; j_gene: TRBJ2-1; abundance: -; CDR3aa: CASSSTGSREQFF
v_gene: TRBV20-1; j_gene: TRBJ2-4; abundance: -; CDR3aa: CSARPLGGAKNIQYF
v_gene: TRBV10-3; j_gene: TRBJ2-3; abundance: -; CDR3aa: CAIADGGGTQYF
v_gene: TRBV7-6; j_gene: TRBJ2-3; abundance: -; CDR3aa: CASSLDFAGATTDTQYF
v_gene: TRBV12-3/TRBV12-4; j_gene: TRBJ2-1; abundance: -; CDR3aa: CASGWGTSGYDEQFF
v_gene: TRBV4-3; j_gene: TRBJ2-4; abundance: -; CDR3aa: CASSTTSGGAAKNIQYF
v_gene: TRBV12-3/TRBV12-4; j_gene: TRBJ1-6; abundance: -; CDR3aa: CASSQQASPLHF
v_gene: TRBV5-1; j_gene: TRBJ2-3; abundance: -; CDR3aa: CASSFPGLDTQYF
v_gene: TRBV29-1; j_gene: TRBJ1-1; abundance: -; CDR3aa: CSVGKQGVRTEAFF
v_gene: TRBV7-2; j_gene: TRBJ1-5; abundance: -; CDR3aa: CASSPLVIGPQHF
v_gene: TRBV12-3/TRBV12-4; j_gene: TRBJ2-7; abundance: -; CDR3aa: CASRRAGGPYEQYF
v_gene: TRBV5-1; j_gene: TRBJ2-5; abundance: -; CDR3aa: CASSLIPSGGPVQETQYF
v_gene: TRBV18; j_gene: TRBJ2-3; abundance: -; CDR3aa: CASSLQLGSDTQYF
v_gene: TRBV6-2/TRBV6-3; j_gene: TRBJ2-1; abundance: -; CDR3aa: CASSNGQGTPNEQFF
v_gene: TRBV20-1; j_gene: TRBJ2-3; abundance: -; CDR3aa: CSARYRGRSTDTQYF
v_gene: TRBV12-3/TRBV12-4; j_gene: TRBJ2-1; abundance: -; CDR3aa: CASRVAGGRYNEQFF
v_gene: TRBV5-1; j_gene: TRBJ1-2; abundance: -; CDR3aa: CASSLGTGNYGYTF
v_gene: TRBV24-1; j_gene: TRBJ2-3; abundance: -; CDR3aa: CATSETQGVTDTQYF
v_gene: TRBV5-1; j_gene: TRBJ2-5; abundance: -; CDR3aa: CASSLANSGRETQYF
v_gene: TRBV19; j_gene: TRBJ2-3; abundance: -; CDR3aa: CASQGRGPGTDTQYF
v_gene: TRBV24-1; j_gene: TRBJ2-5; abundance: -; CDR3aa: CATSVSQGERETQYF
v_gene: TRBV2; j_gene: TRBJ2-7; abundance: -; CDR3aa: CASSDRSGRLAEQYF
v_gene: TRBV28; j_gene: TRBJ1-4; abundance: -; CDR3aa: CASSSPGQLNEKLFF
v_gene: TRBV12-3/TRBV12-4; j_gene: TRBJ2-7; abundance: -; CDR3aa: CASRIGTGGKAQYF
v_gene: TRBV28; j_gene: TRBJ1-5; abundance: -; CDR3aa: CASSGSRTGSSSNQPQHF
v_gene: TRBV20-1; j_gene: TRBJ2-3; abundance: -; CDR3aa: CSARELGRETDTQYF
v_gene: TRBV19; j_gene: TRBJ2-1; abundance: -; CDR3aa: CASSIRSGSISNEQFF
v_gene: TRBV5-1; j_gene: TRBJ2-7; abundance: -; CDR3aa: CASSLGGLADLYEQYF
v_gene: TRBV18; j_gene: TRBJ1-5; abundance: -; CDR3aa: CASSPWGEQPQHF
v_gene: TRBV28; j_gene: TRBJ1-1; abundance: -; CDR3aa: CASSQAPFITEAFF
v_gene: TRBV12-5; j_gene: TRBJ2-2; abundance: -; CDR3aa: CASGLTWTSGRSGELFF
v_gene: TRBV20-1; j_gene: TRBJ2-7; abundance: -; CDR3aa: CSAKNQGTYEQYF
v_gene: TRBV5-6; j_gene: TRBJ2-5; abundance: -; CDR3aa: CASSFERYQETQYF
v_gene: TRBV28; j_gene: TRBJ2-1; abundance: -; CDR3aa: CASSLPGLRHNEQFF